The 20 T cell receptor beta chains given below trace back to one sample, sequenced in a study of cytomegalovirus exposure and HLA in healthy donors. It was with 60 Vbeta and 13 Jbeta primers that the PCR ran. TCRdb's table, derived via immunoSEQ multiplex PCR, lists solely in-frame clones and lacks some. The sample shows 150,000 to 200,000 clones, 60% to 80% of them seen only once. What was sequenced was PBMCs. These receptor sequences come from a man in his fifties in good health and CMV-seropositive.

The chain joins TRBV6-5 to TRBJ2-3, with TRBD1 matching over 8 bases. This CDR3 spans 15 amino acids. CDR1 and CDR2 from the germline V gene are MNHEY and SVGAGI. Trimming removed 8 bases from V and 0 bases from J; junction bases left unmatched: 7. The CDR3 protein is CASAGTGYSTDTQYF. The CDR3 nucleotides read TGTGCCAGCGCCGGGACAGGCTATAGCACAGATACGCAGTATTTT.

The chain is built from TRBV5-1 and TRBJ1-1; 9 bases align to TRBD1. Trimming took 5 bases from V and 4 from J; bases not matched to a gene: 9. The CDR3 contains 15 residues. Germline values: CDR1 SGHRS, CDR2 YFSETQ. CDR3 sequence (DNA): TGCGCCAGCAGTCAACAGGGGGCGAGAGGCACTGAAGCTTTCTTT. It translates to CASSQQGARGTEAFF.

V gene TRBV7-9 combines with J gene TRBJ1-2; TRBD1 agrees at 9 bases. Per germline, CDR1 SEHNR and CDR2 FQNEAQ (reference sequence). V lost 3 bases and J lost 7; bases outside the gene matches: 9. The CDR3 has 15 residues. The CDR3 bases are TGTGCCAGCAGCTTCGACGGGACAGGGTATCGTGGCTACACCTTC. It yields the protein CASSFDGTGYRGYTF.

This clone was seen a handful of times. This chain connects TRBV7-6 to TRBJ1-1, with TRBD1 as a possible D gene (5 bases). Germline loops: CDR1 SGHVS, CDR2 FNYEAQ. The CDR3 has 13 amino acids. V lost 5 bases and J lost 2, with 9 bases in between. The CDR3 reads CASSQTVNTEAFF. The CDR3 nucleotides read TGTGCCAGCAGCCAGACAGTTAACACTGAAGCTTTCTTT.

V usage is TRBV4-1 and J usage is TRBJ1-5; D unresolved. CDR3 size: 15 residues. From germline, CDR1 is MGHRA and CDR2 YSYEKL. V lost 3 bases, J lost 3 bases, and 12 bases lay in between. Here the CDR3 reads CASSHADKPNQPQHF. CDR3 in DNA: TGCGCCAGCAGCCACGCTGACAAGCCCAATCAGCCCCAGCATTTT.

This clone was counted between two and nine times. The chain couples TRBV5-1 to TRBJ1-6, with D tentatively TRBD1 (6 bases). Trimming took 5 bases from V and 0 from J, leaving 15 bases between them. CDR3 length: 17 residues. Germline-derived CDR1 and CDR2 are SGHRS and YFSETQ. The CDR3 spells CASSRQEISSYNSPLHF. The CDR3 DNA reads as TGCGCCAGCAGTCGACAGGAGATCAGCTCCTATAATTCACCCCTCCACTTT.

V and J are TRBV13 and TRBJ2-5, with 16 bases matching TRBD2. This CDR3 has 15 amino acids. The germline CDR1 and CDR2 sequences are PRHDT and FYEKMQ (reference sequence). The J segment lost 10 bases and the V segment lost 5 bases, leaving 7 bases of the junction unmatched. The CDR3 loop reads CASSTGLAGGPVQYF. In nucleotides, the CDR3 is TGTGCCAGCAGCACGGGACTAGCGGGGGGGCCGGTCCAGTACTTC.

The V gene is TRBV28, the J gene TRBJ1-3; weak D call: TRBD1 (6 bases). This CDR3 has 15 amino acids. CDR1 MDHEN and CDR2 SYDVKM come from the germline V gene. Trimming removed 7 bases at V and 4 bases at J, with 17 bases between. The CDR3 protein is CASIPPGGRGNTIYF. Here the CDR3 DNA reads TGTGCCAGCATCCCACCGGGGGGCCGGGGAAACACCATATATTTT.

This clone was observed a few times. This chain joins TRBV2 and TRBJ1-5; TRBD1 might be the D (6 bases). Germline loops: CDR1 SNHLY, CDR2 FYNNEI. The CDR3 spans 14 residues. V dropped 5 bases and J dropped 3 bases, with 11 bases sitting between them. The CDR3 DNA follows: TGTGCCAGCAGTCGGACAGAGAACAATCAGCCCCAGCATTTT. This encodes CASSRTENNQPQHF.

The sample holds a few counts of this clone. V gene TRBV15 combines with J gene TRBJ1-2; D is ambiguous. The CDR3 length is 15 residues. The germline V gene has CDR1 LNHNV and CDR2 YYDKDF (reference sequence). V lost 3 bases and J lost 3, with 14 bases in between. The CDR3 DNA is TGTGCCACCAGCAGCCGAGGAATGAATGACTATGGCTACACCTTC. Its protein product is CATSSRGMNDYGYTF.

The genes are TRBV7-2 and TRBJ2-7, with TRBD1 identical over 8 bases. Per the germline V gene, CDR1 is SGHTA and CDR2 is FQGNSA. The trim removed 0 bases at V and 2 bases at J, leaving 12 bases unmatched. The CDR3 spans 18 residues. The CDR3 DNA reads TGTGCCAGCAGCTTAGCAAGGTTTGGGACAGGCCCGACCTACGAGCAGTACTTC. Protein product: CASSLARFGTGPTYEQYF.

The chain is built from TRBV28 and TRBJ2-6; D might be TRBD2 (5 bases). The germline V gene encodes CDR1 MDHEN and CDR2 SYDVKM. V was pared by 3 bases and J by 0 bases, with 15 bases between. The CDR3 length is 18 residues. The CDR3 protein is CASSLLQAGLSGANVLTF. The CDR3 DNA sequence: TGTGCCAGCAGTTTGCTTCAGGCCGGACTCTCTGGGGCCAACGTCCTGACTTTC.

V is TRBV6-1 and J is TRBJ1-5, with D perhaps matching TRBD1 (5 bases). Germline lookup yields CDR1 MNHNS and CDR2 SASEGT. This CDR3 is built from 14 residues. V was cut by 5 bases and J by 2 bases, with 10 bases left in between. In DNA, the CDR3 is TGTGCCAGCAGTTCAGACAGCCGCAATCAGCCCCAGCATTTT. It translates to CASSSDSRNQPQHF.

The gene calls are TRBV5-6 and TRBJ1-1; D is perhaps TRBD1 (6 bases). This CDR3 contains 15 residues. Germline loops: CDR1 SGHDT, CDR2 YYEEEE. V lost 5 bases, J lost 5 bases, and 19 bases lay in between. The CDR3 sequence: CASRPRGAGKTEAFF. The CDR3 DNA reads as TGTGCCAGCAGACCCCGGGGGGCTGGGAAGACTGAAGCTTTCTTT.

The chain is built from TRBV5-1 and TRBJ1-1; tentatively, D is TRBD1 (5 bases). The CDR3 is 14 amino acids. V was clipped by 0 bases and J by 5 bases, with 11 bases between them. The germline gives CDR1 SGHRS, CDR2 YFSETQ. The CDR3 spells CASSLAFGGTEAFF. In DNA, the CDR3 is TGCGCCAGCAGCTTGGCCTTTGGGGGGACTGAAGCTTTCTTT.

The genes are TRBV27 and TRBJ2-2, with TRBD2 identical over 8 bases. Germline V gene sequence: CDR1 MNHEY, CDR2 SMNVEV (reference sequence). The CDR3 extends over 18 amino acids. J gave up 5 bases and V 2 bases, and 13 bases lay outside the gene matches. The CDR3 nucleotides read TGTGCCAGCAGTTTAGTGATGATACGGGGGGGGAATACCGGGGAGCTGTTTTTT. The encoded protein is CASSLVMIRGGNTGELFF.

This clone came up a few times. This chain joins TRBV4-2 and TRBJ1-1; D is unresolved. CDR1 and CDR2 from the germline V gene are LGHNA and YNFKEQ. The CDR3 consists of 17 residues. Trimming took off 0 bases at V and 7 bases at J, with 21 bases between the two ends. CDR3 loop: CASSQDWGTFPRGEAFF. The CDR3 region has the DNA TGTGCCAGCAGCCAAGATTGGGGAACTTTCCCTCGGGGTGAAGCTTTCTTT.

In regard to this clone: This CDR3 is also generated by other DNA sequences in the sample. The V gene is TRBV10-3, the J gene TRBJ1-6, with TRBD1 matching over 8 bases. Germline assignment: CDR1 ENHRY and CDR2 SYGVKD. The CDR3 is 14 residues long. The ends lost 6 bases at V and 10 bases at J; junction bases unmatched: 8. As DNA, the CDR3 is TGTGCCATCAGACCGGGACAGGAAGGATCACCCCTCCACTTT. It yields the protein CAIRPGQEGSPLHF.

J is TRBJ2-3 and V is TRBV28, with D unresolved. Per germline, CDR1 MDHEN and CDR2 SYDVKM. Deletions cut 2 bases from V and 3 bases from J, with 3 bases between. The CDR3 length is 12 residues. The CDR3 spells CASSLLTDTQYF. The CDR3 nucleotides read TGTGCCAGCAGTTTACTAACAGATACGCAGTATTTT.

This clone was found a few times. V and J are TRBV6-5 and TRBJ1-2; no reliable D call. Trimming removed 4 bases at V and 5 bases at J, with 11 bases between. The CDR3 runs 13 residues. Germline V CDR1 and CDR2: MNHEY, SVGAGI. CDR3 residues: CASSSFSHYGYTF. The CDR3 DNA reads TGTGCCAGCAGTTCCTTTAGTCATTATGGCTACACCTTC.